This record looks at one TCR beta chain sequence and its context. This entry comes from a study of OX40 agonist ivuxolimab in advanced cancers. Study-wide context: Ivuxolimab, which is an agonistic anti-OX40 (CD134) antibody, was administered to the patients. Allowance was made for prior anti-PD-1, anti-PD-L1 or anti-CTLA-4 therapy, and roughly 40% had some.

Trimming took 3 bases from V and 5 from J; bases not matched to a gene: 26. Germline assignment: CDR1 MDHEN and CDR2 SYDVKM. The CDR3 has 22 residues. Using immunoSEQ multiplex PCR, the repertoire was profiled, and TCRdb retains in-frame clones only, with some absent. The data contain some 64,000 clones, about 92% of them singletons. The sequencing used CD4+ or CD8+ T cells sorted from blood, collected in a trial of the OX40 agonist ivuxolimab. V gene TRBV28 combines with J gene TRBJ2-5; 11 positions agree with TRBD2. The receptor's source is an adult with an advanced solid tumor such as melanoma, head and neck, liver or kidney cancer. The CDR3 loop is CASSFSWNNPTEGSGGAETQYF. DNA of the CDR3: TGTGCCAGCAGTTTTTCCTGGAACAATCCGACCGAAGGTAGCGGGGGGGCGGAGACCCAGTACTTC.